This TCR beta chain was profiled in a study of CD8+CD57+ T cells in acquired aplastic anemia. The use of genomic DNA as template underpinned the TCR beta VDJ and CDR3 profiling. TCRdb reprocessed the reads via MiXCR and lists one record per CDR3 protein. The sample contains 55,000 to 80,000 distinct CDR3 sequences, around 50% of which appear only once. Germline V gives CDR1 LNHNV, CDR2 YYDKDF (reference sequence). This CDR3 is built from 15 residues. V shed 3 bases, J shed 3 bases, and the junction held 8 bases outside the gene matches. The receptor's source is a human donor in good health, serving as a control. Sequencing used sorted CD4+, CD8+, or CD8+CD57+ T cells (not recorded which) from PBMCs. This chain links TRBV15 with TRBJ2-7, with 7 bases matching TRBD2. The CDR3 bases are TGTGCCACCAGCAGGGCGGGACTACCTCGCTACGAGCAGTACTTC. This codes for CATSRAGLPRYEQYF.